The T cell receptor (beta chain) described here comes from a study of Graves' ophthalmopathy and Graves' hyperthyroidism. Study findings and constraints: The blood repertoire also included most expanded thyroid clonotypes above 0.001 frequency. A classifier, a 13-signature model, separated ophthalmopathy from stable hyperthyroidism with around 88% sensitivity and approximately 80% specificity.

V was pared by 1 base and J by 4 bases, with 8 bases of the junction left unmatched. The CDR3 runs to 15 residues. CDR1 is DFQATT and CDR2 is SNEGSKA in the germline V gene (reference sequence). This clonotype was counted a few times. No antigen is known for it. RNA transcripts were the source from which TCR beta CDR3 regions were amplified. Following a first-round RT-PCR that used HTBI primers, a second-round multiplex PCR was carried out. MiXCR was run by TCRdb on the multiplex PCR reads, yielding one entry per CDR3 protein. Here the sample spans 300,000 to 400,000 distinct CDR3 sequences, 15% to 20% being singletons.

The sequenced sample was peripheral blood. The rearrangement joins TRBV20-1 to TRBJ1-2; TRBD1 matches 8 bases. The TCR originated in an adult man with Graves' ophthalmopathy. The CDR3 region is CSARVRDRRGYGYTF. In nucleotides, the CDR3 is TGCAGTGCTAGAGTCAGGGACAGGCGAGGCTATGGCTACACCTTC.